The 25 T cell receptor beta chains presented below share a single source sample, sequenced in a study of shared clonotypes between healthy human individuals. Measured with immunoSEQ multiplex PCR; TCRdb has only the in-frame clones, and not every one. The sample yields hundreds of thousands of clones, around 72% seen once. Sequencing was carried out using memory CD4+ T cells sorted from blood. Stated subset: CD45RA-negative fraction. The source of these receptors is a woman in her thirties in good health.

At least ten counts were recorded for this clone. The V call is TRBV2, the J call TRBJ2-5, with D possibly TRBD2 on 6 matching bases. The CDR3 consists of 13 residues. The V gene's germline CDR1 is SNHLY and CDR2 FYNNEI. V lost 3 bases, J lost 6 bases, and 11 bases lay in between. Written as DNA, the CDR3 is TGTGCCAGCAGTGAGCAGGGAGGACAGACCCAGTACTTC. The encoded protein is CASSEQGGQTQYF. Supplemented by reference TRBV2 and TRBJ2-5, the full variable domain reads EPEVTQTPSHQVTQMGQEVILRCVPISNHLYFYWYRQILGQKVEFLVSFYNNEISEKSEIFDDQFSVERPDGSNFTLKIRSTKLEDSAMYFCASSEQGGQTQYFGPGTRLLVL.

Only a few counts were recorded for this clone. The DNA for the CDR3 is TGTGCCAGCAGTGACGGAGTTAGCGGGAGCTCCTACAATGAGCAGTTCTTC. It translates to CASSDGVSGSSYNEQFF. V is TRBV25-1 and J is TRBJ2-1, with 9 bases identical to TRBD2. V lost 3 bases, J lost 0 bases, and 6 bases stayed unmatched. The CDR3 runs 17 residues. Germline V lookup: CDR1 MGHDK, CDR2 SYGVNS.

The V call is TRBV4-1, the J call TRBJ1-2; D is perhaps TRBD1 (6 bases). The V gene lost 6 bases and the J gene lost 5 bases, with 19 bases spanning the gap. The germline CDR1 and CDR2 sequences are MGHRA and YSYEKL. The CDR3 covers 15 residues. The DNA for the CDR3 is TGCGCCAGCAGTCCGGTCTCTGGGGGCGTATATGGCTACACCTTC. It is translated as CASSPVSGGVYGYTF.

The V call is TRBV18, the J call TRBJ2-7; a weak D match, TRBD1 (6 bases). The CDR3 loop spans 14 amino acids. The ends were cut back, 3 bases at V and 3 bases at J, with 12 bases in the middle. The V gene's germline CDR1 is KGHSH and CDR2 LQKENI. The CDR3 DNA is TGTGCCAGCTCACCCATCCGGGACAACTACGAGCAGTACTTC. This sequence encodes CASSPIRDNYEQYF.

Notes on this clone: Additional DNA sequences in this sample encode the identical CDR3. The gene calls are TRBV7-6 and TRBJ1-5; possibly TRBD1 for D (5 bases). CDR3 length: 13 residues. V lost 5 bases to trimming and J lost 4 bases, with 9 bases between them. Germline V gene sequence: CDR1 SGHVS, CDR2 FNYEAQ. The CDR3 is CASSRGGNQPQHF. CDR3 nucleotide sequence: TGTGCCAGCAGCCGGGGGGGGAATCAGCCCCAGCATTTT. The complete variable domain, with remaining parts taken from reference TRBV7-6 and TRBJ1-5, reads GAGVSQSPRYKVTKRGQDVALRCDPISGHVSLYWYRQALGQGPEFLTYFNYEAQQDKSGLPNDRFSAERPEGSISTLTIQRTEQRDSAMYRCASSRGGNQPQHFGDGTRLSIL.

The V gene is TRBV2, the J gene TRBJ2-3; D is undetermined. This CDR3 is 13 amino acids long. V shed 5 bases and J shed 8 bases, with 14 bases lying between them. Looked up from germline, CDR1 is SNHLY and CDR2 is FYNNEI. The CDR3 region is CASSPWPSGTQYF. The CDR3 coding sequence is TGTGCCAGCAGTCCTTGGCCTTCCGGTACGCAGTATTTT.

This sequence joins TRBV28 and TRBJ2-7, with TRBD2 matching 9 bases. The CDR3 runs 15 residues. Germline CDR1 is MDHEN and CDR2 is SYDVKM. Unmatched junction bases numbered 10, after V lost 7 bases and J lost 3 bases. The CDR3 reads CASTTGAGGHYEQYF. CDR3 DNA sequence: TGTGCCAGCACCACCGGAGCGGGAGGACACTACGAGCAGTACTTC.

With respect to this clone: At the DNA level, this CDR3 is encoded by other sequences in the same sample as well. This sequence joins TRBV2 and TRBJ2-5, with a tentative D call TRBD1 (7 bases). The ends were cut back, 6 bases at V and 1 base at J, with 9 bases in the middle. Germline V gene data show CDR1 as SNHLY and CDR2 as FYNNEI. This CDR3 is 13 amino acids long. CDR3 coding DNA: TGTGCCAGCAGGCGGGACAGCCAAGAGACCCAGTACTTC. Its protein product is CASRRDSQETQYF.

This clone was found a few times. Written as DNA, the CDR3 is TGTGCCAGCAGCCAAGAAGGCAGGGGGCGACACAGGGGAGCTGGGGCCAACGTCCTGACTTTC. Translating it yields CASSQEGRGRHRGAGANVLTF. The chain couples TRBV4-2 to TRBJ2-6; TRBD1 agrees at 8 bases. With V trimmed by 0 bases and J by 2 bases, 15 bases remained unmatched. The CDR3 contains 21 residues. The germline V gene encodes CDR1 LGHNA and CDR2 YNFKEQ.

This clone was picked up one time. The genes are TRBV1 and TRBJ2-1. TRBV1 is classified as a pseudogene. The CDR3 covers 18 residues. The chain's CDR3 is CTSSRPPGIARSYNEQFF. CDR3 nucleotide sequence: TGCACCAGCAGCCGCCCCCCTGGGATCGCCCGCTCCTACAATGAGCAGTTCTTC.

The CDR3 DNA reads as TGTGCCAGCAGTCCGACATTAGCGGGAGGGGCCGATACGCAGTATTTT. Translating it yields CASSPTLAGGADTQYF. The V gene is TRBV27, the J gene TRBJ2-3; 11 nucleotides agree with TRBD2. In germline, CDR1 is MNHEY, CDR2 SMNVEV (reference sequence). V lost 5 bases to trimming and J lost 6 bases; unmatched junction nucleotides: 10. The CDR3 contains 16 residues.

This chain connects TRBV30 to TRBJ1-5; 10 nucleotides line up with TRBD1. V dropped 3 bases and J dropped 6; count of bases not matched to a gene: 11. The germline CDR1 and CDR2 sequences are GTSNPN and SVGIG (reference sequence). The CDR3 is 16 residues long. CDR3 region: CAWRSGTGDLGQPQHF. CDR3 in DNA: TGTGCCTGGAGGTCCGGGACAGGGGATTTGGGTCAGCCCCAGCATTTT. Looking up the rest from reference TRBV30 and TRBJ1-5 gives the full variable domain: SQTIHQWPATLVQPVGSPLSLECTVEGTSNPNLYWYRQAAGRGLQLLFYSVGIGQISSEVPQNLSASRPQDRQFILSSKKLLLSDSGFYLCAWRSGTGDLGQPQHFGDGTRLSIL.

The rearrangement joins TRBV5-1 to TRBJ2-5; 10 bases are a match to TRBD1. Germline trimming cut 4 bases from V and 3 bases from J; bases unmatched to any gene: 3. The CDR3 sequence is 14 residues long. The germline V gene encodes CDR1 SGHRS and CDR2 YFSETQ. CDR3: CASSTGTGEETQYF. The CDR3 DNA follows: TGCGCCAGCAGCACCGGGACAGGGGAAGAGACCCAGTACTTC. Supplemented by reference TRBV5-1 and TRBJ2-5, the full variable domain reads KAGVTQTPRYLIKTRGQQVTLSCSPISGHRSVSWYQQTPGQGLQFLFEYFSETQRNKGNFPGRFSGRQFSNSRSEMNVSTLELGDSALYLCASSTGTGEETQYFGPGTRLLVL.

The rearrangement joins TRBV19 to TRBJ1-1; perhaps TRBD1 as D (6 bases). The germline CDR1 and CDR2 sequences are LNHDA and SQIVND (reference sequence). V was clipped by 3 bases and J by 1 base, with 12 bases between them. The CDR3 covers 15 residues. CDR3 sequence: CASSISPGANTEAFF. The CDR3 DNA sequence: TGTGCCAGTAGTATTTCCCCAGGGGCGAACACTGAAGCTTTCTTT.

The V call is TRBV28, the J call TRBJ2-2; TRBD1 matches 7 bases. After removal of 7 bases from V and 6 bases from J, the junction contained 8 bases not matched to a gene. The length of the CDR3 is 14 residues. Germline V gene lookup returns CDR1 MDHEN and CDR2 SYDVKM. CDR3 region: CASIPQGFPGELFF. The CDR3 nucleotides are TGTGCCAGCATACCACAGGGGTTCCCCGGGGAGCTGTTTTTT. The whole variable domain, filled in from reference TRBV28 and TRBJ2-2, reads DVKVTQSSRYLVKRTGEKVFLECVQDMDHENMFWYRQDPGLGLRLIYFSYDVKMKEKGDIPEGYSVSREKKERFSLILESASTNQTSMYLCASIPQGFPGELFFGEGSRLTVL.

The chain employs TRBV2 and TRBJ2-7; TRBD1 matches at 7 bases. CDR1 and CDR2 from the germline V gene are SNHLY and FYNNEI. Unmatched junction bases numbered 7, after V lost 8 bases and J lost 3 bases. This CDR3 has 13 amino acids. Here the CDR3 DNA reads TGTGCCAGCTGTAGACAGGGAGTCTACGAGCAGTACTTC. Protein product: CASCRQGVYEQYF.

The rearrangement links TRBV21-1 to TRBJ2-7; TRBD1, as called in the table, went unchecked against the DNA. TRBV21-1 is termed a pseudogene. There are 16 residues in the CDR3. CDR3 nucleotide sequence: TGTGCCAGCCCTGGGACAGCTAAAAACCCCTCCTACGAGCAGTACTTC. It encodes CASPGTAKNPSYEQYF.

CDR3 region: CASSFRHQETQYF. The CDR3 nucleotides are TGTGCCAGCAGCTTCCGACATCAAGAGACCCAGTACTTC. The genes are TRBV5-8 and TRBJ2-5, with D hard to call. V dropped 2 bases and J dropped 2 bases, with 7 bases sitting between them. This CDR3 has 13 amino acids. Looked up from germline, CDR1 is SGHTS and CDR2 is YDEGEE.

In regard to this clone: Other DNA sequences in this sample translate to the same CDR3. V usage is TRBV4-1 and J usage is TRBJ2-7; TRBD2 agrees at 7 bases. The V gene end was trimmed by 2 bases and the J gene end by 0 bases; junction bases not matched to a gene: 1. The CDR3 consists of 14 residues. In germline, CDR1 is MGHRA, CDR2 YSYEKL. This CDR3 reads CASSQPGGSYEQYF. Written as DNA, the CDR3 is TGCGCCAGCAGCCAACCGGGAGGCTCCTACGAGCAGTACTTC.

The chain recombines TRBV7-3 with TRBJ1-5, with D possibly TRBD1 on 5 matching bases. Germline CDR1 and CDR2: SGHTA and FQGTGA. The CDR3 is made up of 17 amino acids. With 5 bases removed from V and 3 bases from J, the gap between germline ends came to 20 bases. In DNA form, the CDR3 reads TGTGCCAGCAGCGACCGCGGCGGGGCAGACTTCAATCAGCCCCAGCATTTT. As protein: CASSDRGGADFNQPQHF.

This clone came up a few times. The rearrangement uses TRBV27 and TRBJ1-1, with D maybe TRBD1 (5 bases). Per the germline V gene, CDR1 is MNHEY and CDR2 is SMNVEV (reference sequence). The CDR3 runs to 20 residues. Trimming cost V 0 bases and J 0 bases, with 23 bases left between them. CDR3 DNA sequence: TGTGCCAGCAGTTTATCCCCACAAGGACAAATCCCGAGTATGAACACTGAAGCTTTCTTT. Amino acid sequence: CASSLSPQGQIPSMNTEAFF.

The chain links TRBV29-1 to TRBJ2-5; 7 positions agree with TRBD1. Per germline, CDR1 SQVTM and CDR2 ANQGSEA. After removal of 5 bases from V and 4 bases from J, the junction contained 13 bases not matched to a gene. CDR3 length: 15 amino acids. DNA of the CDR3: TGCAGCGTTACTCGAGGGCTGACAGGGATAGAGACCCAGTACTTC. Translated, it gives CSVTRGLTGIETQYF. The variable domain in full, completed from reference TRBV29-1 and TRBJ2-5, reads SAVISQKPSRDICQRGTSLTIQCQVDSQVTMMFWYRQQPGQSLTLIATANQGSEATYESGFVIDKFPISRPNLTFSTLTVSNMSPEDSSIYLCSVTRGLTGIETQYFGPGTRLLVL.

The chain links TRBV11-1 to TRBJ2-3, with 11 bases lining up with TRBD2. Germline CDR1 and CDR2: SGHAT and FQDESV (reference sequence). V lost 6 bases, J lost 2 bases, and 7 bases stayed unmatched. CDR3 size: 16 residues. CDR3 residues: CASSYTSGSTTDTQYF. DNA of the CDR3: TGTGCCAGCAGTTATACTAGCGGGAGCACCACAGATACGCAGTATTTT. The variable domain in full, completed from reference TRBV11-1 and TRBJ2-3, reads EAEVAQSPRYKITEKSQAVAFWCDPISGHATLYWYRQILGQGPELLVQFQDESVVDDSQLPKDRFSAERLKGVDSTLKIQPAELGDSAMYLCASSYTSGSTTDTQYFGPGTRLTVL.

The chain is built from TRBV19 and TRBJ2-5; D may be TRBD2 (7 bases). Trimming pared 8 bases from V and 2 bases from J, leaving 21 bases between. Germline V gene lookup returns CDR1 LNHDA and CDR2 SQIVND (reference sequence). The CDR3 has 16 residues. CDR3 region: CASRRGDTKEQETQYF. CDR3 DNA sequence: TGTGCCAGTCGTCGGGGGGACACGAAGGAACAAGAGACCCAGTACTTC.

With respect to this clone: Mismatch with germline at one junction end may stem from a read error. This chain connects TRBV5-1 to TRBJ1-1, with 7 positions matching TRBD1. Germline V gene lookup returns CDR1 SGHRS and CDR2 YFSETQ. CDR3 length: 14 residues. The CDR3 sequence: CASRAGTVNSEAFF. The CDR3 DNA reads as TGCGCCAGCAGGGCCGGGACAGTGAACTCTGAAGCTTTCTTT. The full variable domain, rest sourced from reference TRBV5-1 and TRBJ1-1, is KAGVTQTPRYLIKTRGQQVTLSCSPISGHRSVSWYQQTPGQGLQFLFEYFSETQRNKGNFPGRFSGRQFSNSRSEMNVSTLELGDSALYLCASRAGTVNSEAFFGQGTRLTVV.